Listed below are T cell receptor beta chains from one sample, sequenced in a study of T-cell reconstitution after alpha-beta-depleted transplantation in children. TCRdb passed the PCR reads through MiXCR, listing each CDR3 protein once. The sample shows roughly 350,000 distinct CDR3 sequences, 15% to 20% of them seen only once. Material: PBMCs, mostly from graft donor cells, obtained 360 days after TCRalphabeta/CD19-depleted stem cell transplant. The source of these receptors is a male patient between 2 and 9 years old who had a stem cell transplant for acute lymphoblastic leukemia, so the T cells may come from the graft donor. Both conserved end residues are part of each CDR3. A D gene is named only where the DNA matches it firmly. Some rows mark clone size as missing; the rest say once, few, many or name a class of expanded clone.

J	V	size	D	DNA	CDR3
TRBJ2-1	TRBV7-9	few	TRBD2	TGTGCCAGCAGCTATAGAACGACTAGCGAATACAATGAGCAGTTCTTC	CASSYRTTSEYNEQFF
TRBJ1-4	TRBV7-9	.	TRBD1	TGTGCCAGCAGCGAAGGGGGCTTGAATGAAAAACTGTTTTTT	CASSEGGLNEKLFF
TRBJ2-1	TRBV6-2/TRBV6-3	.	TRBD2	TGTGCCAGCAGTCATCCGACAGGCCATTTGGGACTAGCGGAACTCAATGAGCAGTTCTTC	CASSHPTGHLGLAELNEQFF
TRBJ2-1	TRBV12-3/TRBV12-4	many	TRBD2	TGTGCCAGCAGTTTTGGGACTAGCGGCGATGAGCAGTTCTTC	CASSFGTSGDEQFF
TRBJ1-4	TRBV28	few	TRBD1	TGTGCCAGCAGTCTCTACAGGGGCCCAACGACCTTTGAAAAACTGTTTTTT	CASSLYRGPTTFEKLFF
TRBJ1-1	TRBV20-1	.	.	TGCAGTGCTAGAGATAGTGCCCACACGTACACTGAAGCTTTCTTT	CSARDSAHTYTEAFF
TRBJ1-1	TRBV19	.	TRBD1	TGTGCCAGTACCGGGGACAGGTACACTGAAGCTTTCTTT	CASTGDRYTEAFF
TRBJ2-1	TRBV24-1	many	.	TGTGCCACCATGTGCGAGGGACACCTCTACAATGAGCAGTTCTTC	CATMCEGHLYNEQFF
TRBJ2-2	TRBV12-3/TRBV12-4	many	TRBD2	TGTGCCAGCAGCTTTTTCCCGGGAGGGGCCGGGGAGCTGTTTTTT	CASSFFPGGAGELFF
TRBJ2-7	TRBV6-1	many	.	TGTGCCAGCAGTGAATTCATGAGCTCCTACGAGCAGTACTTC	CASSEFMSSYEQYF
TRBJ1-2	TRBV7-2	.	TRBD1	TGTGCCAGCATCCTCTCTCCGGGACAGGGACTAAGAGGCTACACCTTC	CASILSPGQGLRGYTF
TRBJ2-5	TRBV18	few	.	TGTGCCAGCTCACAAAGTCCCCTCCAAGAGACCCAGTACTTC	CASSQSPLQETQYF
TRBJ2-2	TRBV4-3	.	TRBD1	TGCGCCAGCAGCCTGGGACAGCCTGACACCGGGGAGCTGTTTTTT	CASSLGQPDTGELFF
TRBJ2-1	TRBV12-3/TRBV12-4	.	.	TGTGCCAGCTGTAGGGAGAATGAGCAGTTCTTC	CASCRENEQFF
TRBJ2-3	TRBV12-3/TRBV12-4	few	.	TGTGCCAGCAGTTTAGCGGGAGCATTAGATACGCAGTATTTT	CASSLAGALDTQYF